These 9 T cell receptor beta chains were all obtained from the same sample, sequenced in a study of blood T cell repertoires in COVID-19. This table comes from immunoSEQ multiplex PCR, and its TCRdb copy is limited to in-frame clones, with some not included. Here the sample spans approximately 450,000 clones, 75% to 90% being singletons. Sequences were obtained from peripheral blood. The receptor source for this set is a woman in her twenties or thirties with acute or convalescent COVID-19.

This clone was observed once. The chain is built from TRBV6-5 and TRBJ1-2; TRBD1 is a possible D gene (6 bases). CDR3 size: 15 residues. Germline CDR1 and CDR2: MNHEY and SVGAGI. V shed 2 bases and J shed 3 bases, with 13 bases lying between them. CDR3 protein: CASSYEGDTYYGYTF. The CDR3 coding sequence is TGTGCCAGCAGTTACGAGGGGGATACTTACTATGGCTACACCTTC.

The J gene is TRBJ1-1, the V gene TRBV28, with 10 bases aligning to TRBD1. The CDR3 spans 14 residues. V lost 4 bases and J lost 10; bases outside the gene matches: 9. CDR1 and CDR2 from the germline V gene are MDHEN and SYDVKM. The CDR3 DNA sequence: TGTGCCAGCAGTTCCCCGGGGGACAGGGGAATAGCTTTCTTT. The encoded protein is CASSSPGDRGIAFF.

In its sample, this clone was seen once. The J gene is TRBJ1-3, the V gene TRBV12-5, with D hard to call. The CDR3 is 16 amino acids. Germline loops: CDR1 LGHNT, CDR2 FRNRAP. Trimming shortened V by 0 bases and J by 0 bases, and 9 bases separated the two germline ends. The CDR3 coding sequence is TGTGCTAGTGGTTTGGTACTGGAGGGCTCTGGAAACACCATATATTTT. Protein sequence: CASGLVLEGSGNTIYF.

J is TRBJ1-4 and V is TRBV5-5; perhaps TRBD1 as D (5 bases). The CDR3 totals 15 residues. Trimming cost V 4 bases and J 1 base, with 11 bases left between them. From germline, CDR1 is SGHKS and CDR2 YYEKEE (reference sequence). CDR3 amino acids: CASSLRQITNEKLFF. The CDR3 DNA reads TGTGCCAGCAGCCTCAGACAGATAACTAATGAAAAACTGTTTTTT. The entire variable domain, with the rest obtained from reference TRBV5-5 and TRBJ1-4, is as follows: DAGVTQSPTHLIKTRGQQVTLRCSPISGHKSVSWYQQVLGQGPQFIFQYYEKEERGRGNFPDRFSARQFPNYSSELNVNALLLGDSALYLCASSLRQITNEKLFFGSGTQLSVL.

This chain joins TRBV27 and TRBJ1-6; a possible D gene is TRBD1 (5 bases). The CDR3 has 14 amino acids. Germline assignment: CDR1 MNHEY and CDR2 SMNVEV (reference sequence). Deletions cut 3 bases from V and 8 bases from J, with 11 bases between. CDR3 region: CASSFGTEDSPLHF. The CDR3 DNA is TGTGCCAGCAGTTTCGGGACTGAGGATTCACCCCTCCACTTT.

The chain combines TRBV19 with TRBJ1-2, with D uncertain. The V gene lost 7 bases and the J gene lost 2 bases, with 8 bases spanning the gap. The CDR3 loop spans 12 amino acids. Germline CDR1 and CDR2: LNHDA and SQIVND (reference sequence). CDR3 protein: CASMRGNYGYTF. As DNA, the CDR3 is TGTGCCAGTATGAGAGGGAACTATGGCTACACCTTC.

The chain carries TRBV12-5 and TRBJ2-7; the match to TRBD2 covers 11 bases. Germline CDR1 is LGHNT and CDR2 is FRNRAP. The V gene end was trimmed by 5 bases and the J gene end by 2 bases; junction bases not matched to a gene: 5. This CDR3 has 15 amino acids. CDR3 sequence: CASGQTSGGTYEQYF. DNA for the CDR3: TGTGCTAGTGGTCAAACTAGCGGGGGTACCTACGAGCAGTACTTC.

This chain uses TRBV28 with TRBJ1-6; maybe TRBD1 (5 bases). This CDR3 contains 15 residues. Germline CDR1 and CDR2: MDHEN and SYDVKM. V was shortened by 3 bases and J by 7 bases, with 13 bases between the two germline ends. The CDR3 coding sequence is TGTGCCAGCAGTTTTGGGCAGGGCAGAAATTCACCCCTCCACTTT. Protein sequence: CASSFGQGRNSPLHF.

The chain joins TRBV30 to TRBJ2-7, with 10 positions matching TRBD1. The CDR3 length is 18 residues. The ends lost 2 bases at V and 4 bases at J; junction bases unmatched: 17. Germline V gene data show CDR1 as GTSNPN and CDR2 as SVGIG (reference sequence). CDR3 DNA: TGTGCCTGGAGTAGACCCCGGGACAGGGGCCTAAGGGGGTACGAGCAGTACTTC. Protein: CAWSRPRDRGLRGYEQYF.